The 12 T cell receptor beta chains below come from one sample, sequenced in a study of glioma-infiltrating T cells. Using RNA template, CDR3s of TCR alpha and beta were amplified with iRepertoire arm-PCR. TCRdb itself ran the multiplex PCR reads through MiXCR, one entry per CDR3 protein. The repertoire includes about 21,000 distinct CDR3 sequences, under 30% of them detected once, and less than 15% sits in the top ten. Sequenced: glioma tissue, nonneoplastic brain tissue, or PBMCs (not recorded which). Source of these receptors: a human donor with low-grade glioma or glioblastoma, undergoing nonglioma brain surgery, or in good health (not recorded which).

This clonotype is labeled medium-sized. This rearrangement joins TRBV6-1 to TRBJ2-7; no reliable D call. V lost 6 bases to trimming and J lost 0 bases, with 12 bases between them. The CDR3 consists of 14 residues. The germline V gene has CDR1 MNHNS and CDR2 SASEGT. CDR3 in DNA: TGTGCCAGCAGCCGAGCAGGAAGCTCCTACGAGCAGTACTTC. Its translation: CASSRAGSSYEQYF.

The genes are TRBV18 and TRBJ1-1; D not resolved. In germline, CDR1 is KGHSH, CDR2 LQKENI. Trimming removed 1 base from V and 2 bases from J, with 14 bases in between. The CDR3 is made up of 16 amino acids. In nucleotides, the CDR3 is TGTGCCAGCTCACCACGCGGAAACAACGTAAACACTGAAGCTTTCTTT. This gives the protein CASSPRGNNVNTEAFF.

The table lists this clonotype with many counts. The rearrangement uses TRBV4-3 and TRBJ2-5; the match to TRBD2 covers 9 bases. Germline assignment: CDR1 LGHNA and CDR2 YSLEER. CDR3 size: 15 residues. J lost 5 bases, V lost 5 bases, and 9 bases had no gene match. The CDR3 region is CASSTSGRLSETQYF. CDR3 coding DNA: TGCGCCAGCAGCACGAGCGGGAGGCTCTCCGAGACCCAGTACTTC.

This chain links TRBV10-3 with TRBJ1-2; tentative D call: TRBD1 (5 bases). CDR1 is ENHRY, CDR2 SYGVKD, per germline. The CDR3 sequence is 14 residues long. With 4 bases removed from V and 4 bases from J, the gap between germline ends came to 13 bases. The CDR3 DNA sequence: TGTGCCATCAGTGGGTCGGGGCCCCTCTATGGCTACACCTTC. Amino acids: CAISGSGPLYGYTF.

The CDR3 loop reads CASITFASGNTIYF. CDR3 bases: TGTGCCAGTATCACCTTCGCATCTGGAAACACCATATATTTT. The gene calls are TRBV19 and TRBJ1-3; D gene ambiguous. V shed 7 bases and J shed 1 base, with 11 bases lying between them. This CDR3 has 14 residues. In germline, CDR1 is LNHDA, CDR2 SQIVND (reference sequence).

This chain links TRBV27 with TRBJ2-7, with 14 positions matching TRBD2. This CDR3 spans 14 amino acids. Trimming removed 6 bases from V and 7 bases from J; junction bases left unmatched: 5. Germline CDR1 reads MNHEY; CDR2 reads SMNVEV (reference sequence). CDR3 sequence reads: CASRRLAGGREQYF. CDR3 DNA sequence: TGTGCCAGCAGAAGACTAGCGGGGGGGCGTGAGCAGTACTTC.

This clonotype was detected many times. The chain uses TRBV3-1 and TRBJ1-6, with D unclear. Trimming took off 1 base at V and 1 base at J, with 11 bases between the two ends. The CDR3 extends over 17 amino acids. Germline V gene sequence: CDR1 LGHDT, CDR2 YNNKEL (reference sequence). The CDR3 DNA follows: TGTGCCAGCAGCCAAGTCTTAGGTTCTTCCTATAATTCACCCCTCCACTTT. It codes for CASSQVLGSSYNSPLHF.

This clonotype was seen many times. The CDR3 region is CASSQRGGSSTDTQYF. The CDR3 DNA reads TGCGCCAGCAGCCAAAGGGGGGGCAGTAGCACAGATACGCAGTATTTT. V and J are TRBV4-3 and TRBJ2-3; weak D call: TRBD2 (7 bases). CDR3 length equals 16 residues. With 2 bases removed from V and 0 bases from J, the gap between germline ends came to 12 bases. Germline V gene sequence: CDR1 LGHNA, CDR2 YSLEER.

The sample holds a few counts of this clonotype. V is TRBV6-1 and J is TRBJ1-2, with 7 bases lining up with TRBD1. From germline, CDR1 is MNHNS and CDR2 SASEGT. The V and J ends lost 5 bases and 5 bases, in that order; junction bases with no gene match: 17. The CDR3 totals 17 residues. The CDR3: CASSSGSSLEGAYGYTF. Written as DNA, the CDR3 is TGTGCCAGCAGTTCGGGGTCCTCTCTGGAGGGGGCTTATGGCTACACCTTC.

The sample holds many counts of this clonotype. V and J are TRBV28 and TRBJ2-1; TRBD2 matches 8 bases. Trimming at V came to 1 base and at J to 4 bases, leaving 3 bases not matched to a gene. Germline V gene sequence: CDR1 MDHEN, CDR2 SYDVKM. The CDR3 consists of 15 residues. DNA for the CDR3: TGTGCCAGCAGTTTATCGGGACTAGGTTACAATGAGCAGTTCTTC. It codes for CASSLSGLGYNEQFF.

This clonotype was seen repeatedly, ten times or more. V gene TRBV27 combines with J gene TRBJ2-1; unclear D gene. Per germline, CDR1 MNHEY and CDR2 SMNVEV (reference sequence). The CDR3 consists of 16 residues. V lost 0 bases to trimming and J lost 6 bases, with 15 bases between them. The CDR3 reads CASSLSAQVAPNEQFF. The CDR3 DNA sequence: TGTGCCAGCAGTTTATCGGCACAAGTAGCCCCCAATGAGCAGTTCTTC.

This clonotype was seen ten or more times. The V call is TRBV28, the J call TRBJ2-3, with 8 bases that match TRBD2. With V trimmed by 4 bases and J by 6 bases, 9 bases remained unmatched. This CDR3 spans 15 amino acids. Per the germline V gene, CDR1 is MDHEN and CDR2 is SYDVKM. CDR3 sequence reads: CASSSPGLGADTQYF. CDR3 DNA sequence: TGTGCCAGCAGTTCACCGGGACTAGGTGCTGATACGCAGTATTTT. Looking up the rest from reference TRBV28 and TRBJ2-3 gives the full variable domain: DVKVTQSSRYLVKRTGEKVFLECVQDMDHENMFWYRQDPGLGLRLIYFSYDVKMKEKGDIPEGYSVSREKKERFSLILESASTNQTSMYLCASSSPGLGADTQYFGPGTRLTVL.